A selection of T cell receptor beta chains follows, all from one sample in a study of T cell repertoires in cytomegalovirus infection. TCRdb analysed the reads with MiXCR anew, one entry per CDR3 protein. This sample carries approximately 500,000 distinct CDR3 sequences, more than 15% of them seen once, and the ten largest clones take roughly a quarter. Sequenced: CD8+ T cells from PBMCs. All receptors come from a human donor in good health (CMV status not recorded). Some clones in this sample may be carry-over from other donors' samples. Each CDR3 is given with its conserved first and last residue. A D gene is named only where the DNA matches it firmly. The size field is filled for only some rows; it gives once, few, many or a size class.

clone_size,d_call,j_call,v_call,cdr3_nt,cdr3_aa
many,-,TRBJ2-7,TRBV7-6,TGTGCCAGCAGCTTAGAAGCGACCAGCTCCTACGAGCAGTACTTC,CASSLEATSSYEQYF
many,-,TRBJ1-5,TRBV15,TGTGCCACCAGCAGAGGCCCTTTATTAGATCAGCCCCAGCATTTT,CATSRGPLLDQPQHF
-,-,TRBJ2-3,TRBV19,TGTGCCAGTAGTACCCTGTTTTCTGTCGGCACAGATACGCAGTATTTT,CASSTLFSVGTDTQYF
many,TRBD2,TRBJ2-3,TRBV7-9,TGTGCCAGCAGACAACTAGCGGGGGCCTCGGGAGATACGCAGTATTTT,CASRQLAGASGDTQYF
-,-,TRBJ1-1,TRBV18,TGTGCCAGCTCACCCTACAACACTGAAGCTTTCTTT,CASSPYNTEAFF
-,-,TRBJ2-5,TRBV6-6,TGTGCCAGCAGTTACGGGGGAGAGGGAACCCAAGAGACCCAGTACTTC,CASSYGGEGTQETQYF
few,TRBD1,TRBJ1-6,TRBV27,TGTGCCAGCAGTCGGGACAGGGCGGGTAATTCACCCCTCCACTTT,CASSRDRAGNSPLHF
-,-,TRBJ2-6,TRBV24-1,TGTGCCACCAGTGATGGCTCTGGGGCCAACGTCCTGACTTTC,CATSDGSGANVLTF
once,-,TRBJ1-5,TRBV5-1,TGCGCCAGCAGCTTGGCGGACAGAACGAATCAGCCCCAGCATTTT,CASSLADRTNQPQHF
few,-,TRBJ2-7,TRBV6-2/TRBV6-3,TGTGCCAGCAGTTGGGGGCTACAAAGCTACGAGCAGTACTTC,CASSWGLQSYEQYF
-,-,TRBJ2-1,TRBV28,TGTGCCAGCAGACCCCGGGGGGCCGTTGCCTACAATGAGCAGTTCTTC,CASRPRGAVAYNEQFF
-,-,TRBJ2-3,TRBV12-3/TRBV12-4,TGTGCCAGCAGCTCGGGCCCCGCCGGGGCAGATACGCAGTATTTT,CASSSGPAGADTQYF
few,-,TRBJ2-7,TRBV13,TGTGCCAGCAGTCCCGGGGCGGGACAGTGGTACGAGCAGTACTTC,CASSPGAGQWYEQYF